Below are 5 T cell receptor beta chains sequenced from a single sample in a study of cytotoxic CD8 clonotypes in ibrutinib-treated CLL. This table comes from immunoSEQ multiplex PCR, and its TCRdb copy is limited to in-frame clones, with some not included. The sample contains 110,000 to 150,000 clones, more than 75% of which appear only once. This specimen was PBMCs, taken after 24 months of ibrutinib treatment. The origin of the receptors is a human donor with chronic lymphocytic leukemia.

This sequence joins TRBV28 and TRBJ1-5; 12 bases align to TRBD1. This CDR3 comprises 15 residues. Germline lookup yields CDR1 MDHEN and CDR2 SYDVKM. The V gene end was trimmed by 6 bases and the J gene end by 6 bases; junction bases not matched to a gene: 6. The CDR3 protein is CASSPGQGAFQPQHF. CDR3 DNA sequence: TGTGCCAGCAGCCCGGGACAGGGGGCTTTTCAGCCCCAGCATTTT.

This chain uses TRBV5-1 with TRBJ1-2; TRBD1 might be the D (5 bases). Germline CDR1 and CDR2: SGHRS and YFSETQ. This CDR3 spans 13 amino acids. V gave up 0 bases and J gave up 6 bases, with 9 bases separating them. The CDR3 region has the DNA TGCGCCAGCAGCTTGGCTGGGACGGATGGCTACACCTTC. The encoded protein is CASSLAGTDGYTF.

CDR3: CASGNGSRGNQPQHF. CDR3 sequence (DNA): TGTGCCAGCGGAAATGGAAGTCGGGGCAATCAGCCCCAGCATTTT. The rearrangement joins TRBV6-4 to TRBJ1-5; D uncertain. The ends were cut back, 8 bases at V and 2 bases at J, with 16 bases in the middle. Germline V gene lookup returns CDR1 MRHNA and CDR2 SNTAGT. The length of the CDR3 is 15 residues.

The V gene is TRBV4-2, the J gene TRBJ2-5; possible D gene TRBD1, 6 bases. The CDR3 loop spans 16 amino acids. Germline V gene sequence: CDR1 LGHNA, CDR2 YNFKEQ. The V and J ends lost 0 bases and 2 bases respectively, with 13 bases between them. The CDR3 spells CASSQEGAREQETQYF. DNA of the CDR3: TGTGCCAGCAGCCAAGAGGGGGCCAGAGAACAAGAGACCCAGTACTTC.

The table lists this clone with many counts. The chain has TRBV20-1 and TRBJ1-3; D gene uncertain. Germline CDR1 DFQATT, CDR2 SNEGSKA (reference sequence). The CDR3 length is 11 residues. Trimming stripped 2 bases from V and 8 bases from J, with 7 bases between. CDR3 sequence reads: CSARTGDTIYF. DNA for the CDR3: TGCAGTGCTAGAACCGGGGACACCATATATTTT.